Listed here are 15 T cell receptor beta chains from one sample, sequenced in a study of metastatic and nonmetastatic thyroid tumors (dated by TCRdb to the early 2020s). Libraries were constructed by PCR. The sequencing machine was an Illumina HiSeq 4000. The public reads were run again by TCRdb, first through fastp at Q25 and then through MiXCR, and only productive beta chains were kept. Here the sample has roughly 58,000 clones; less than 5% occur a single time. The top ten clones comprise under 25% of the sample. None of the patients had been given any treatment before thyroid surgery. Sequencing input: blood. These receptors were taken from a female donor with papillary thyroid cancer or a benign thyroid nodule (not recorded which). Some clones in this sample may be carry-over from other donors' samples.

In this sample, this clone turned up many times. The chain joins TRBV14 to TRBJ2-1, with 8 bases matching TRBD2. V was pared by 4 bases and J by 4 bases, with 9 bases of the junction left unmatched. The CDR3 is made up of 16 amino acids. Germline CDR1 reads SGHDN; CDR2 reads FVKESK. The CDR3 nucleotides are TGTGCCAGCAGCCTTATAGCGGGAAAGCGTTACAATGAGCAGTTCTTC. Translation gives CASSLIAGKRYNEQFF.

There are a few counts of this clone. This chain uses TRBV6-1 with TRBJ2-7; D is perhaps TRBD1 (5 bases). Per germline, CDR1 MNHNS and CDR2 SASEGT. V was cut by 7 bases and J by 0 bases, with 13 bases left in between. The CDR3 loop spans 14 amino acids. For the CDR3, the DNA is TGTGCCAGCAAAGGACAAGGAACCTCCTACGAGCAGTACTTC. Protein product: CASKGQGTSYEQYF.

A note on this clone: A much bigger clone sits one base away, suggesting this may be a read error. The same CDR3 arises from other DNA sequences in this sample as well. V usage is TRBV16 and J usage is TRBJ1-2; D possibly corresponds to TRBD1 (5 bases). The CDR3 totals 14 residues. Germline CDR1 and CDR2: KGHSY and FQNENV. The DNA for the CDR3 is TGTGCCAGTAGCCCTATGGGGGATAACTATGGCTACACCTTC. Encoded protein: CASSPMGDNYGYTF.

This clone was seen many times. This rearrangement joins TRBV19 to TRBJ1-1; D ambiguous. The CDR3 totals 12 residues. V lost 5 bases, J lost 0 bases, and 4 bases lay in between. Germline V gene sequence: CDR1 LNHDA, CDR2 SQIVND (reference sequence). Here the CDR3 reads CASSEMNTEAFF. The CDR3, as DNA: TGTGCCAGTAGTGAGATGAACACTGAAGCTTTCTTT.

This clone was seen many times. CDR3 region: CASSLRYSHGGTEAFF. The CDR3 DNA follows: TGTGCCAGCAGCTTGAGATATAGTCATGGAGGCACTGAAGCTTTCTTT. The genes are TRBV5-5 and TRBJ1-1, with D hard to call. V shed 1 base and J shed 4 bases, with 17 bases lying between them. Germline V gene data show CDR1 as SGHKS and CDR2 as YYEKEE (reference sequence). This CDR3 is 16 amino acids long.

This clone appeared many times. The rearrangement joins TRBV18 to TRBJ2-5, with 8 bases lining up with TRBD1. CDR1 and CDR2 from the germline V gene are KGHSH and LQKENI. The CDR3 is 13 residues long. With 8 bases clipped from V and 1 base from J, the junction kept 3 bases outside the gene matches. The CDR3 loop reads CASQGQVQETQYF. The CDR3 DNA reads as TGTGCCAGCCAGGGACAGGTCCAAGAGACCCAGTACTTC.

This clone was seen many times. This chain joins TRBV27 and TRBJ2-7; TRBD1 agrees at 9 bases. The V and J ends lost 6 bases and 2 bases, in that order; junction bases with no gene match: 5. CDR1 is MNHEY and CDR2 is SMNVEV in the germline V gene (reference sequence). This CDR3 is built from 14 residues. The CDR3 bases are TGTGCCAGCAGCCGGGACAGGGATACCTACGAGCAGTACTTC. This encodes CASSRDRDTYEQYF.

V usage is TRBV7-3 and J usage is TRBJ2-1; 8 bases line up with TRBD2. Germline-derived CDR1 and CDR2 are SGHTA and FQGTGA. CDR3 size: 18 residues. V lost 1 base, J lost 7 bases, and 15 bases stayed unmatched. The CDR3 loop is CASSLIPSGSQGRNEQFF. The CDR3 DNA reads TGTGCCAGCAGCTTAATACCCAGCGGGAGTCAAGGGAGGAATGAGCAGTTCTTC. Full variable domain (missing parts from reference TRBV7-3 and TRBJ2-1): GAGVSQTPSNKVTEKGKYVELRCDPISGHTALYWYRQSLGQGPEFLIYFQGTGAADDSGLPNDRFFAVRPEGSVSTLKIQRTERGDSAVYLCASSLIPSGSQGRNEQFFGPGTRLTVL.

Worth noting for this clone: A much larger clonotype is one base distant, so this may be a read error. The rearrangement joins TRBV29-1 to TRBJ2-5; D remains unclear. The V gene's germline CDR1 is SQVTM and CDR2 ANQGSEA. The germline V and J ends were trimmed by 5 bases and 7 bases, with 14 bases remaining between them. The CDR3 is made up of 12 amino acids. The CDR3 is CSVSSIQATQYF. The CDR3 bases are TGCAGCGTTTCCTCTATCCAGGCGACCCAGTACTTC.

This clone was detected many times. This sequence joins TRBV9 and TRBJ2-1; D is undetermined. Germline V gives CDR1 SGDLS, CDR2 YYNGEE. Trimming removed 0 bases at V and 1 base at J, with 5 bases between. The CDR3 consists of 14 residues. The CDR3 nucleotides are TGTGCCAGCAGCGTAGACTCGTCCTACAATGAGCAGTTCTTC. This encodes CASSVDSSYNEQFF.

This clone was counted at least ten times. The chain recombines TRBV5-1 with TRBJ2-2; D is undetermined. Germline V CDR1 and CDR2: SGHRS, YFSETQ. The CDR3 sequence is 15 residues long. V lost 4 bases to trimming and J lost 6 bases, with 16 bases between them. The CDR3 DNA is TGCGCCAGCAGCCCGGACCCTTTAGGGCCCGGGGAGCTGTTTTTT. This translates into CASSPDPLGPGELFF.

This clone was detected many times. The V call is TRBV9, the J call TRBJ2-7; TRBD2 aligns across 7 bases. Germline values: CDR1 SGDLS, CDR2 YYNGEE. V shed 3 bases and J 2 bases; nucleotides not matched to a gene: 11. CDR3 length: 16 residues. The CDR3 sequence: CASSGGAGDGAYEQYF. The CDR3 coding sequence is TGTGCCAGCAGCGGAGGGGCGGGAGACGGCGCCTACGAGCAGTACTTC.

This clone has more than one count but fewer than ten. The junction and the germline gene differ at one end; a read error may be behind it. Other DNA sequences within the sample encode an identical CDR3. The J gene is TRBJ1-4, the V gene TRBV6-1; 7 nucleotides align to TRBD1. The germline V gene encodes CDR1 MNHNS and CDR2 SASEGT. The CDR3 is made up of 15 amino acids. CDR3: CASSDRTGGIEKLFF. CDR3 DNA: TGTGCCAGCAGTGATCGGACAGGTGGGATTGAAAAACTTTTTTTT.

The chain recombines TRBV24-1 with TRBJ2-2; perhaps TRBD2 as D (7 bases). V dropped 3 bases and J dropped 3 bases, with 13 bases sitting between them. The germline gives CDR1 KGHDR, CDR2 SFDVKD. This CDR3 region has 16 residues. The DNA of the CDR3 is TGTGCCACCAGTGATCCCACGGGGGGCGACACCGGGGAGCTGTTTTTT. Amino acid sequence: CATSDPTGGDTGELFF.

This clone was recorded many times. Within the sample, other DNA sequences also encode this same CDR3. The chain recombines TRBV20-1 with TRBJ2-1, with 7 bases that match TRBD2. V shed 3 bases, J shed 9 bases, and the junction held 14 bases outside the gene matches. CDR3 length equals 15 residues. Germline loops: CDR1 DFQATT, CDR2 SNEGSKA (reference sequence). The CDR3 spells CSARGTGGSYGEQFF. Here the CDR3 DNA reads TGCAGTGCTAGGGGGACGGGCGGGAGCTACGGTGAGCAGTTCTTC.